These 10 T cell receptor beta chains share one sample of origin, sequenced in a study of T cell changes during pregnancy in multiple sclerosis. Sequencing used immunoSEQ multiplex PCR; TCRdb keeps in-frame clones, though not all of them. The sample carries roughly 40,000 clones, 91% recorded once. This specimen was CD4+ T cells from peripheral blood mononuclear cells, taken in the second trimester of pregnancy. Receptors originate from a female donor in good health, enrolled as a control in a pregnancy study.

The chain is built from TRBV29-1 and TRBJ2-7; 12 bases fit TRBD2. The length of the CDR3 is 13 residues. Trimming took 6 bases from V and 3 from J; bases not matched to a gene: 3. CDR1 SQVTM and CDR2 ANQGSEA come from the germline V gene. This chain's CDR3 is CSVASGRGYEQYF. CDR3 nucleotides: TGCAGCGTCGCTAGCGGGAGGGGCTACGAGCAGTACTTC.

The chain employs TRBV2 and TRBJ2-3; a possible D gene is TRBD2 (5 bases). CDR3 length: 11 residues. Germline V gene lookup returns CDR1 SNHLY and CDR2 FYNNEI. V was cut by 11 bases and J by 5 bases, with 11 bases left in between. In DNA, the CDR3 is TGTGCCGTCAAAGGAGGAGATACGCAGTATTTT. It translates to CAVKGGDTQYF. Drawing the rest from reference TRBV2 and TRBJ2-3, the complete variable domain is EPEVTQTPSHQVTQMGQEVILRCVPISNHLYFYWYRQILGQKVEFLVSFYNNEISEKSEIFDDQFSVERPDGSNFTLKIRSTKLEDSAMYFCAVKGGDTQYFGPGTRLTVL.

In DNA, the CDR3 is TGTGCCAGCAGCTTTGGAGTGAGAGAGCAGTTCTTC. It yields the protein CASSFGVREQFF. V usage is TRBV7-9 and J usage is TRBJ2-1; D gene uncertain. V dropped 3 bases and J dropped 10 bases, with 10 bases sitting between them. The CDR3 consists of 12 residues. CDR1 is SEHNR, CDR2 FQNEAQ, per germline (reference sequence).

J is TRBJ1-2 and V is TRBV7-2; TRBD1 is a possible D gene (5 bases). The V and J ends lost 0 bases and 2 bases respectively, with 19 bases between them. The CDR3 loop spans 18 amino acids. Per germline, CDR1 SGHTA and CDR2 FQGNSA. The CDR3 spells CASSLAPILWGENYGYTF. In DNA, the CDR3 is TGTGCCAGCAGCTTAGCTCCGATTCTCTGGGGGGAGAACTATGGCTACACCTTC.

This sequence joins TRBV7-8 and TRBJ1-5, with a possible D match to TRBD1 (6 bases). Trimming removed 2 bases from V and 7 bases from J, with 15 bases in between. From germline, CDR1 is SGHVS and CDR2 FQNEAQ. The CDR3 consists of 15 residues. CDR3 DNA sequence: TGTGCCAGCAGCTTACTTTGGGGGGGCAGGCAGCCCCAGCATTTT. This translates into CASSLLWGGRQPQHF.

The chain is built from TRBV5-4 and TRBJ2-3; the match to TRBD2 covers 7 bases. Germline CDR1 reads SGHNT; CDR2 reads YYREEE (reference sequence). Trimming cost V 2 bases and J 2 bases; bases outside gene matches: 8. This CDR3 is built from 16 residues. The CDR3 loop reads CASSFPGGRDTDTQYF. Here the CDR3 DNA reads TGTGCCAGCAGCTTCCCCGGGGGGAGGGACACAGATACGCAGTATTTT.

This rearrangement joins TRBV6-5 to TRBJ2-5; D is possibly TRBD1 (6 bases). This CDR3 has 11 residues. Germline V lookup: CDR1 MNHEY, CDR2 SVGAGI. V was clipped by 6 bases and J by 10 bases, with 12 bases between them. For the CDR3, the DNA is TGTGCCAGCAGGACACCCAGGGGCCAGTACTTC. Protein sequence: CASRTPRGQYF.

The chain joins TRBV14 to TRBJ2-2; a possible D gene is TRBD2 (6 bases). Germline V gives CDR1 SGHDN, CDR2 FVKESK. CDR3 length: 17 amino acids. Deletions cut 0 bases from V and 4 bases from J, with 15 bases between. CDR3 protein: CASSQERGRTPTGELFF. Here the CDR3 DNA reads TGTGCCAGCAGCCAAGAGCGGGGACGGACCCCCACCGGGGAGCTGTTTTTT.

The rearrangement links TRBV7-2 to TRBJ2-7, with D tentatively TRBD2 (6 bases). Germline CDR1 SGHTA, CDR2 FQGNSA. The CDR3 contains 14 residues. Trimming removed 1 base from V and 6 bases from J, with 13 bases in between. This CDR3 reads CASSLVGGNGEQYF. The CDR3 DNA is TGTGCCAGCAGCTTAGTCGGCGGGAACGGCGAGCAGTACTTC.

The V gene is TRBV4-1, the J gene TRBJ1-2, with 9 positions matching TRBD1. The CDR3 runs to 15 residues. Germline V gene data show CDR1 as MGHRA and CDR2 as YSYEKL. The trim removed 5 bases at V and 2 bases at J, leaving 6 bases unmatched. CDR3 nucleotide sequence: TGCGCCAGCAGCGGCCCAGGGACAGGGAACTATGGCTACACCTTC. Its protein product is CASSGPGTGNYGYTF.